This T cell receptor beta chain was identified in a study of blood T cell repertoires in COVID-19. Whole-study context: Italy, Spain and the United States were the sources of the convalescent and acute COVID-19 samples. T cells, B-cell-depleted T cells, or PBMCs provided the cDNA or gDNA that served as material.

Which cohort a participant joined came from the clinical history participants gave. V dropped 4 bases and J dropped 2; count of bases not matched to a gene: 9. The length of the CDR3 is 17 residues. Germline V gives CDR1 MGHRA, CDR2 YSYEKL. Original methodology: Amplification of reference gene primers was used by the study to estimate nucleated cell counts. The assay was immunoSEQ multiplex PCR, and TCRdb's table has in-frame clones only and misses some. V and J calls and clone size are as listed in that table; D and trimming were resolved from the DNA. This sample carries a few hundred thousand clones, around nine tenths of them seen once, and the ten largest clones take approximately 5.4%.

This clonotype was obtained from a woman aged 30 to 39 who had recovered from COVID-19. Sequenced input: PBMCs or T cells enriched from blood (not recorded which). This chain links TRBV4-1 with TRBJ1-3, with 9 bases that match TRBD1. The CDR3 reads CASSRETGTGTGNTIYF. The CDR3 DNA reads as TGCGCCAGCAGCCGAGAAACGGGGACAGGGACTGGAAACACCATATATTTT.